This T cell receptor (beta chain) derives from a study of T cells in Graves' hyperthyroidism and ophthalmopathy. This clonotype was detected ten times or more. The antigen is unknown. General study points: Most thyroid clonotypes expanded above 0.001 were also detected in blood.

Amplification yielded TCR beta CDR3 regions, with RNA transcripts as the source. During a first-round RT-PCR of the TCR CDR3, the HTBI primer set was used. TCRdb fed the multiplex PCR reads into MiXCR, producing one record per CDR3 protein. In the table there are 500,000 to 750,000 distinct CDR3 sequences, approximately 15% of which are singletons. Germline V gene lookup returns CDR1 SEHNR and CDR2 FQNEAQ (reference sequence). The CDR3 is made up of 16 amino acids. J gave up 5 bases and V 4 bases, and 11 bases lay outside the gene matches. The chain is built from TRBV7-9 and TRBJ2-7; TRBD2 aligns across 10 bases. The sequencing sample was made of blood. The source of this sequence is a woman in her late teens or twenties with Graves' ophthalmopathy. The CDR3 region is CASSSTGTSDGNEQYF. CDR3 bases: TGTGCCAGCAGCTCTACCGGGACTAGCGACGGGAACGAGCAGTACTTC. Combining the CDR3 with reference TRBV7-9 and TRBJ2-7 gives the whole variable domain DTGVSQNPRHKITKRGQNVTFRCDPISEHNRLYWYRQTLGQGPEFLTYFQNEAQLEKSRLLSDRFSAERPKGSFSTLEIQRTEQGDSAMYLCASSSTGTSDGNEQYFGPGTRLTVT.